The 9 T cell receptor beta chains presented below share a single source sample, sequenced in a study of beta chain features in type 1 diabetes. Their target antigens are unknown. Expressed TCRB transcripts were sequenced, since all the RNA that had been isolated was reverse transcribed. TCRdb's table, derived via immunoSEQ multiplex PCR, lists solely in-frame clones and lacks some. The profile covers 300,000 to 350,000 clones, with around 9.3% appearing a single time and 1% taken by the ten largest. Study-level findings and limits: The study found moderately but significantly shorter TCRB CDR3s in all four CD4+ subsets of Type 1 diabetes patients.

The source material was central memory CD4+ T cells from blood. These receptors were obtained from a man in his thirties or forties with type 1 diabetes.

This clone has a handful of counts. This chain uses TRBV5-1 with TRBJ2-2; no firm D call. The V gene's germline CDR1 is SGHRS and CDR2 YFSETQ. Between the trimmed V and J ends, which lost 6 bases and 4 bases, there was a span of 4 bases. The CDR3 has 11 residues. The CDR3 loop reads CASTFTGELFF. The CDR3 DNA follows: TGCGCCAGCACCTTCACCGGGGAGCTGTTTTTT.

A few counts support this clone. The chain has TRBV18 and TRBJ2-1; TRBD1 matches 7 bases. The V gene end was trimmed by 9 bases and the J gene end by 9 bases; junction bases not matched to a gene: 5. Looked up from germline, CDR1 is KGHSH and CDR2 is LQKENI. There are 11 residues in the CDR3. The CDR3 protein is CASSDRVEQFF. CDR3 in DNA: TGTGCCAGTTCCGACAGGGTTGAGCAGTTCTTC.

The chain carries TRBV10-3 and TRBJ2-5; 9 nucleotides agree with TRBD2. Trimming at V came to 4 bases and at J to 1 base, leaving 10 bases not matched to a gene. The CDR3 runs to 17 residues. Germline V gene data show CDR1 as ENHRY and CDR2 as SYGVKD. The CDR3 DNA follows: TGTGCCATCAGTGCGGGGAGCGGGGGGCCGATCCAAGAGACCCAGTACTTC. It specifies CAISAGSGGPIQETQYF.

The rearrangement joins TRBV2 to TRBJ2-7; D is uncertain. Deletions cut 4 bases from V and 5 bases from J, with 6 bases between. CDR1 and CDR2 (germline): SNHLY, FYNNEI. The CDR3 length is 11 residues. This chain's CDR3 is CASSGDHEQYF. CDR3 DNA: TGTGCCAGCAGTGGTGACCACGAGCAGTACTTC.

Points on this clone: This sample includes further DNA sequences coding for the same CDR3. V and J are TRBV7-9 and TRBJ1-4; the match to TRBD1 covers 7 bases. This CDR3 spans 14 amino acids. Germline V lookup: CDR1 SEHNR, CDR2 FQNEAQ (reference sequence). The J segment lost 5 bases and the V segment lost 3 bases, leaving 3 bases of the junction unmatched. CDR3 amino acids: CASSLGQINEKLFF. The CDR3, as DNA: TGTGCCAGCAGCTTGGGACAGATCAATGAAAAACTGTTTTTT. Variable domain in full (rest from reference TRBV7-9 and TRBJ1-4): DTGVSQNPRHKITKRGQNVTFRCDPISEHNRLYWYRQTLGQGPEFLTYFQNEAQLEKSRLLSDRFSAERPKGSFSTLEIQRTEQGDSAMYLCASSLGQINEKLFFGSGTQLSVL.

This clone came up a few times. The chain carries TRBV5-6 and TRBJ2-5; D is undetermined. CDR1 is SGHDT and CDR2 is YYEEEE in the germline V gene. CDR3 size: 11 residues. V lost 0 bases and J 7 bases, leaving 4 bases between the germline ends. The CDR3 region has the DNA TGTGCCAGCAGCTTGGGAGGGACCCAGTACTTC. This sequence encodes CASSLGGTQYF.

A remark on this clone: This may be a read error: a much more frequent sequence differs by one nucleotide. The CDR3 DNA is TGTGCCAGCAGCCGGAGCTCCTACGAGCAGTACTTC. It encodes CASSRSSYEQYF. The chain links TRBV11-3 to TRBJ2-7, with D unresolved. The CDR3 spans 12 residues. Trimming took off 5 bases at V and 0 bases at J, with 5 bases between the two ends. The germline V gene encodes CDR1 SGHNT and CDR2 YENEEA.

The J gene is TRBJ1-1, the V gene TRBV5-1; D is perhaps TRBD1 (6 bases). Germline V gives CDR1 SGHRS, CDR2 YFSETQ. The CDR3 length is 14 residues. Trimming took 5 bases from V and 1 from J, leaving 12 bases between them. Here the CDR3 reads CASRFGQQNTEAFF. The DNA for the CDR3 is TGCGCCAGCAGATTCGGACAGCAGAACACTGAAGCTTTCTTT.

This clone was found a few times. The chain has TRBV5-5 and TRBJ2-3; 10 bases are a match to TRBD1. The CDR3 has 15 amino acids. V lost 1 base, J lost 3 bases, and 2 bases stayed unmatched. The V gene's germline CDR1 is SGHKS and CDR2 YYEKEE (reference sequence). CDR3 residues: CASSLRGQGTDTQYF. CDR3 coding DNA: TGTGCCAGCAGCTTGCGGGGACAGGGGACAGATACGCAGTATTTT.